The clone carrying this TCR beta chain appeared a few times. The germline V and J ends were trimmed by 6 bases and 4 bases, with 13 bases remaining between them. Germline values: CDR1 SGHTA, CDR2 FQGTGA. CDR3 length equals 15 residues. In TCRdb, the RT-PCR reads were re-called with MiXCR into one record per CDR3 protein. The sample shows 650,000 to 800,000 distinct CDR3 sequences, 14% of them seen only once. The chain has TRBV7-3 and TRBJ2-6; tentative D call: TRBD1 (6 bases). The receptor was derived from a female donor in good health, serving as a healthy control. Sequencing input: memory CD4+ T cells from blood. CDR3 protein: CASSGQKIGANVLTF. As DNA, the CDR3 is TGTGCCAGCAGTGGACAGAAGATCGGGGCCAACGTCCTGACTTTC.